This TCR beta chain came from a study of T cell clones after liver transplantation. Study overall: Patients counted as tolerant after at least one year off all immunosuppression, enzymes not exceeding twice normal.

Here immunoSEQ multiplex PCR was the method, and the copy in TCRdb shows in-frame clones only, minus some. The sample shows about 15,000 clones, 82% of them seen only once. Comment on this clone: Its antigen remains unidentified.

V dropped 7 bases and J dropped 6; count of bases not matched to a gene: 10. The CDR3 length is 15 residues. Germline CDR1 MRHNA, CDR2 SNTAGT. Study results and limitations: Circulating graft-donor-reactive CD4 TCRbeta sequences fell significantly post-transplant in 5 of 8 subjects.

The source was CD8+ T cells from blood, collected roughly 50 months after liver transplant. This TCR was sampled from a human patient who received a liver transplant. Some T cells could come from the graft donor. The V and J genes are TRBV6-4 and TRBJ2-1, with 9 bases fitting TRBD2. Written as DNA, the CDR3 is TGTGCCAGCACTTCTGTAGCGGGAGAGGGCAATGAGCAGTTCTTC. The encoded protein is CASTSVAGEGNEQFF.